These T cell receptor beta chains were read from a single sample in a study of T-cell memory formation after mild COVID-19. TCRdb passed the 5' RACE reads through MiXCR, listing each CDR3 protein once. Of fewer than 250,000 distinct CDR3 sequences in the sample, about 10% were seen once. Sequencing was performed on PBMCs or a T cell subset sorted from them (not recorded which). All receptors come from a man aged 18 to 30 who had mild COVID-19 (a few samples of this study predate the infection). Cell type and time point are not known. CDR3s include the opening cysteine and the closing phenylalanine or tryptophan. D genes are given only for firm matches. Some rows mark clone size as missing; the rest say once, few, many or name a class of expanded clone.

size	V	J	D	DNA	CDR3
few	TRBV11-2	TRBJ2-1	-	TGTGCCAGCAGCTTAGTGGGCGGCGATAGCTCCTACAATGAGCAGTTCTTC	CASSLVGGDSSYNEQFF
many	TRBV7-9	TRBJ2-7	-	TGTGCCAGCAGCTCGGGACGGAGCCTTGAGCAGTACTTC	CASSSGRSLEQYF
few	TRBV7-2	TRBJ1-2	-	TGTGCCAGCACCCTTAGTCCAGGATATGGCTACACCTTC	CASTLSPGYGYTF
few	TRBV7-9	TRBJ2-3	TRBD2	TGTGCCAGCAGCACACTAGCGGGGGGGTACACAGATACGCAGTATTTT	CASSTLAGGYTDTQYF
-	TRBV10-3	TRBJ1-2	-	TGTGCCATCAGAAAAAGAGACGACGGCGGTGGCTACACCTTC	CAIRKRDDGGGYTF
many	TRBV4-2	TRBJ1-4	TRBD1	TGTGCCAGCAGCGGCCCAGGGACAGCTAATGAAAAACTGTTTTTT	CASSGPGTANEKLFF
-	TRBV24-1	TRBJ2-3	-	TGTGCCACCAGTGATCCGCCTCGAGATACGCAGTATTTT	CATSDPPRDTQYF
-	TRBV5-6	TRBJ2-3	TRBD2	TGTGCCAGCAGCTTGGTGGGACTAGAGGGCCCCGATACGCAGTATTTT	CASSLVGLEGPDTQYF
few	TRBV5-1	TRBJ2-3	TRBD1	TGCGCCAGCAGCTTGGCCGGACAGGGGGGAGGAGATACGCAGTATTTT	CASSLAGQGGGDTQYF
-	TRBV28	TRBJ2-3	TRBD2	TGTGCCAGCAGCTCCCCCAGCGGGGGGGGCACAGATACGCAGTATTTT	CASSSPSGGGTDTQYF
few	TRBV7-9	TRBJ2-2	-	TGTGCCAGCGCCCCTGTGTTCGGGGAGCTGTTTTTT	CASAPVFGELFF
few	TRBV20-1	TRBJ2-1	TRBD2	TGCAGTGCTGACGGGACTAGCGACTACAATGAGCAGTTCTTC	CSADGTSDYNEQFF
-	TRBV30	TRBJ1-5	-	TGTGCCTGGAGTGTTAGGGGGAATCAGCCCCAGCATTTT	CAWSVRGNQPQHF
few	TRBV7-2	TRBJ2-5	TRBD2	TGTGCCAGCAGTCAGACTAGCGGGGAGACCCAGTACTTC	CASSQTSGETQYF
many	TRBV28	TRBJ2-1	TRBD2	TGTGCCAGCAGTCCCCCCCCTAGCGGGGGGACCCATGAGCAGTTCTTC	CASSPPPSGGTHEQFF
-	TRBV9	TRBJ1-3	-	TGTGCCAGCAGCCCAAGTACAATCTCTGGAAACACCATATATTTT	CASSPSTISGNTIYF
-	TRBV30	TRBJ2-3	TRBD2	TGTGCCTGGAGTTCTCCGGCTAGCGGGGGCACAGATACGCAGTATTTT	CAWSSPASGGTDTQYF
-	TRBV4-3	TRBJ2-6	TRBD2	TGCGCCAGCAGCCAAGCGGCGCCGGGACTAGCGTCCGGGGCCAACGTCCTGACTTTC	CASSQAAPGLASGANVLTF
few	TRBV20-1	TRBJ2-3	-	TGCAGTGCTAGTCCCCAGAGAGATACGCAGTATTTT	CSASPQRDTQYF
few	TRBV2	TRBJ1-1	-	TGTGCCAGCAGTAAAGGATCCGAAGCTTTCTTT	CASSKGSEAFF
once	TRBV4-3	TRBJ1-1	-	TGCGCCAGCAGCCAAGAAGCGGCCTTGAACACTGAAGCTTTCTTT	CASSQEAALNTEAFF
-	TRBV4-2	TRBJ2-3	TRBD1	TGTGCCAGCGCCTCCCGGGACAGGGACGGCGATACGCAGTATTTT	CASASRDRDGDTQYF
few	TRBV10-3	TRBJ2-5	TRBD2	TGTGCCATCAGTGAGGGGCCCGGCTCTGGAGCGGGGGGCGTTTGGGCCCAGTACTTC	CAISEGPGSGAGGVWAQYF
-	TRBV6-2/TRBV6-3	TRBJ2-3	-	TGTGCCAGCAGTTACAGGGCAAAGGGAAGCGGAACAGATACGCAGTATTTT	CASSYRAKGSGTDTQYF
-	TRBV6-2/TRBV6-3	TRBJ1-6	-	TGTGCCAGCAGTTACCGGCTTGGTAATTCACCCCTCCACTTT	CASSYRLGNSPLHF
many	TRBV5-1	TRBJ2-1	TRBD2	TGTGCCAGCAGCCTGACTAGCGGGGGGTACAATGAGCAGTTCTTC	CASSLTSGGYNEQFF
-	TRBV5-5	TRBJ2-1	-	TGTGCCAGCAGCCCCTACTACCTTTCCTACAATGAGCAGTTCTTC	CASSPYYLSYNEQFF
-	TRBV6-6	TRBJ1-5	-	TGTGCCAGCAGTTTAGAAGCCAATCAGCCCCAGCATTTT	CASSLEANQPQHF
-	TRBV7-2	TRBJ2-7	-	TGTGCCAGCAGCTTAGCAGGGTCCGACTACGAGCAGTACTTC	CASSLAGSDYEQYF
-	TRBV27	TRBJ1-5	TRBD1	TGTGCCAGCCTTACCCCCTGGGACAGGGTTCGATGGGGCAATCAGCCCCAGCATTTT	CASLTPWDRVRWGNQPQHF
few	TRBV5-1	TRBJ1-2	-	TGCGCCAGCAGCTCGGTAACAGGAAACTATGGCTACACCTTC	CASSSVTGNYGYTF
-	TRBV5-1	TRBJ2-3	-	TGCGCCAGCAGCTTGGGTACAGCCCGGAGCACAGATACGCAGTATTTT	CASSLGTARSTDTQYF
-	TRBV30	TRBJ1-3	TRBD1	TGTGCCTGGAACCCCACAGGGGCCGCACCGGGGGCCACCATATATTTT	CAWNPTGAAPGATIYF
-	TRBV20-1	TRBJ2-6	TRBD2	TGCAGTGCTAGAGGTGCGGGGGCTGGGGCCAACGTCCTGACTTTC	CSARGAGAGANVLTF
few	TRBV18	TRBJ1-2	-	TGTGCCAGCTCAGCGAGGAACTATGGCTACACCTTC	CASSARNYGYTF
few	TRBV7-9	TRBJ1-1	TRBD1	TGTGCCAGCAGCCCTACAGGGGGCATGGACACTGAAGCTTTCTTT	CASSPTGGMDTEAFF
many	TRBV12-3/TRBV12-4	TRBJ2-5	TRBD1	TGTGCCAGCAGTGGACAGGAGAGGGAGACCCAGTACTTC	CASSGQERETQYF
many	TRBV5-1	TRBJ2-1	-	TGCGCCAGCAGCTCTATGACAGGCTCTTACAATGAGCAGTTCTTC	CASSSMTGSYNEQFF
few	TRBV18	TRBJ1-5	TRBD1	TGTGCCAGCTCATACCTAGGAGGGGGCGAACAGCCCCAGCATTTT	CASSYLGGGEQPQHF
-	TRBV7-6	TRBJ1-1	TRBD1	TGTGCCAGCAGCCTCCGGGACAGAGGGGTCACTGAAGCTTTCTTT	CASSLRDRGVTEAFF
few	TRBV2	TRBJ2-2	-	TGTGCCAGCAGGACTCGATTAGGGGAGCTGTTTTTT	CASRTRLGELFF
many	TRBV4-2	TRBJ2-7	-	TGTGCCAGCAGCCAGATAGGGGGGGCGGGGACCTACGAGCAGTACTTC	CASSQIGGAGTYEQYF
-	TRBV7-2	TRBJ2-3	-	TGTGCCAGCAGCTTAGTGTTCCAGCCTGACAAAAGCACAGATACGCAGTATTTT	CASSLVFQPDKSTDTQYF
-	TRBV11-2	TRBJ1-5	-	TGTGCCAGCAGCTTAGGCAGGGGAGGACACGGTCAGCCCCAGCATTTT	CASSLGRGGHGQPQHF
-	TRBV7-2	TRBJ1-1	-	TGTGCCAGCAGCTTAACTTGGAACACTGAAGCTTTCTTT	CASSLTWNTEAFF
-	TRBV20-1	TRBJ1-4	-	TGCAGTGCTAGAGGACCTCCTGGGGAAAAACTGTTTTTT	CSARGPPGEKLFF
-	TRBV13	TRBJ2-6	-	TGTGCCAGCAGCCCGCTATTATCTGGGGCCAACGTCCTGACTTTC	CASSPLLSGANVLTF